These T cell receptor beta chains were read from a single sample in a study of cytotoxic CD8 clonotypes in ibrutinib-treated CLL. The protocol was immunoSEQ multiplex PCR, while the TCRdb copy is restricted to in-frame clones and leaves out a portion. The sample holds some 46,000 clones, about 72% seen once. The sample in question was PBMCs, obtained after 12 months of ibrutinib treatment. Every receptor here comes from a human donor with chronic lymphocytic leukemia. Both conserved end residues are part of each CDR3. The D gene is left open where the match is weak. Rows may omit the clone size; those that give it use once, few, many or a size class.

TRBJ2-1 TRBD1 TRBV28 NA TGTGCCACCGAGGGACAGCCGATCGACAATGAGCAGTTCTTC CATEGQPIDNEQFF
TRBJ2-2 NA TRBV9 NA TGTGCCAGCAGCGTAGAAATGACACACACCGGGGAGCTGTTTTTT CASSVEMTHTGELFF
TRBJ1-2 TRBD1 TRBV25-1 few TGTGCCAGCACGAGCGGGACAGGGTTTGGCTACACCTTC CASTSGTGFGYTF
TRBJ1-5 NA TRBV30 once TGTGCCTGGAGCCCCCAGGGGAATCAGCCCCAGCATTTT CAWSPQGNQPQHF
TRBJ1-5 TRBD1 TRBV28 few TGTGCCAGCAGTACATCCGGGACAGGGTCTCAGCCCCAGCATTTT CASSTSGTGSQPQHF
TRBJ1-3 NA TRBV7-2 NA TGTGCCAGCAGCTTAGCCGGCAGGGGCACTGGAAACACCATATATTTT CASSLAGRGTGNTIYF
TRBJ2-2 TRBD2 TRBV6-5 few TGTGCCAGCAGTTACTCCCTAGCGGGAGCCGGGGAGCTGTTTTTT CASSYSLAGAGELFF
TRBJ2-6 NA TRBV6-4 NA TGTGCCAGCAGTGGCGAGCCTGGGGCCAACGTCCTGACTTTC CASSGEPGANVLTF
TRBJ2-2 TRBD2 TRBV11-2 NA TGTGCCAGCAGCTTAGAGGGAGGGAGCGCCACCGGGGAGCTGTTTTTT CASSLEGGSATGELFF
TRBJ1-1 NA TRBV5-1 few TGCGCCAGCAGCTTGGCATCTATGAACACTGAAGCTTTCTTT CASSLASMNTEAFF
TRBJ2-3 TRBD2 TRBV5-1 NA TGCGCCAGCAGCTTGTCCACCCCCACTAGCGGGAGCACAGATACGCAGTATTTT CASSLSTPTSGSTDTQYF
TRBJ2-5 TRBD2 TRBV27 NA TGTGCCAGCAGTTGGACTAGCGGGTACCAAGAGACCCAGTACTTC CASSWTSGYQETQYF
TRBJ2-7 TRBD2 TRBV15 NA TGTGCCACCAGTATATACCGCGCGGGAGGGCCCTACGAGCAGTACTTC CATSIYRAGGPYEQYF
TRBJ2-3 NA TRBV29-1 NA TGCAGCGTTCTGGGGGCAGGTGATACGCAGTATTTT CSVLGAGDTQYF
TRBJ2-2 TRBD1 TRBV13 once TGTGCCAGCAGCTCCGGGACAGGAAGGACCGGGGAGCTGTTTTTT CASSSGTGRTGELFF
TRBJ2-2 NA TRBV10-3 NA TGTGCCATCAGGGCCAGCACCGGGGAGCTGTTTTTT CAIRASTGELFF
TRBJ2-7 TRBD1 TRBV7-9 few TGTGCCAGCAGCAAGACCGGGACAGGGCACTACGAGCAGTACTTC CASSKTGTGHYEQYF
TRBJ2-1 NA TRBV5-6 few TGTGCCAGCAGTATATTAGCGGATCAGCAGTTCTTC CASSILADQQFF
TRBJ1-2 TRBD1 TRBV19 NA TGTGCCAGCACCGAACAGGGGGCCGGAGGCTACACCTTC CASTEQGAGGYTF
TRBJ2-7 NA TRBV2 NA TGTGCCAGCAGTGCCTCTAGCGCGAACTACGAGCAGTACTTC CASSASSANYEQYF
TRBJ2-7 NA TRBV7-2 NA TGTGCCAGCAGCTTAGGGCGTCGTATGTCCTACGAGCAGTACTTC CASSLGRRMSYEQYF
TRBJ2-7 NA TRBV28 few TGTGCCAGCAGTTTCCCACGGGCACCGGGCGAGCAGTACTTC CASSFPRAPGEQYF
TRBJ1-2 NA TRBV28 NA TGTGCCAGCAGCCCCCGGGACACCTATGGCTACACCTTC CASSPRDTYGYTF
TRBJ2-7 TRBD1 TRBV4-2 NA TGTGCCAGCAGCCAGGGACAGGGTGACTACGAGCAGTACTTC CASSQGQGDYEQYF
TRBJ2-7 TRBD2 TRBV27 NA TGTGCCAGCAGTTTGGCTAGCGGGAGCAAATACGAGCAGTACTTC CASSLASGSKYEQYF
TRBJ2-5 TRBD1 TRBV5-6 NA TGTGCCAGCAGCTTGCGGGACAGCAAAGAGACCCAGTACTTC CASSLRDSKETQYF
TRBJ2-5 NA TRBV2 NA TGTGCCAGCAGTCACCCTCGGGGGACCCAGTACTTC CASSHPRGTQYF
TRBJ1-1 NA TRBV5-4 few TGTGCCAGCAGCTTGGGGGAACTAGGGAACACTGAAGCTTTCTTT CASSLGELGNTEAFF
TRBJ2-3 TRBD2 TRBV19 NA TGTGCCAGTAGTATAGGGCTAGCGGGCATCACAGATACGCAGTATTTT CASSIGLAGITDTQYF
TRBJ1-2 NA TRBV9 NA TGTGCCAGCAGCGTAGCTAACGGGGGCGGCTACACCTTC CASSVANGGGYTF
TRBJ2-1 TRBD2 TRBV5-1 NA TGCGCCAGCAGCATCGAGACTAGCGGGGGGTTCGGTGAGCAGTTCTTC CASSIETSGGFGEQFF
TRBJ2-1 NA TRBV11-3 NA TGTGCCAGCAGCCCATTCGAGGCTGTTTACAATGAGCAGTTCTTC CASSPFEAVYNEQFF
TRBJ2-1 NA TRBV4-3 few TGCGCCAGCGGCCAGGACAGTGGTTCTTACAATGAGCAGTTCTTC CASGQDSGSYNEQFF
TRBJ2-5 NA TRBV30 NA TGTGCCTGGAGCGCCTTAGAGACCCAGTACTTC CAWSALETQYF
TRBJ2-2 NA TRBV6-1 NA TGTGCCAGCAGTGAACTAGGGAGCGGGGAGCTGTTTTTT CASSELGSGELFF
TRBJ2-3 NA TRBV5-1 few TGCGCCAGCAGCACGACAGATACGCAGTATTTT CASSTTDTQYF
TRBJ1-1 NA TRBV18 NA TGTGCCAGCTCGCCTACAGGGAACACTGAAGCTTTCTTT CASSPTGNTEAFF
TRBJ2-7 TRBD2 TRBV10-2 few TGCGCCAGCAGTGAGTACAGCGGGAGGGCCTACGAGCAGTACTTC CASSEYSGRAYEQYF
TRBJ1-2 NA TRBV4-3 NA TGCGCCAGCAGCCAAGGACCGGGTACTAACTATGGCTACACCTTC CASSQGPGTNYGYTF
TRBJ1-5 NA TRBV2 few TGTGCCAGCAGCGCTCTTGGCACCTATCAGCCCCAGCATTTT CASSALGTYQPQHF
TRBJ1-2 NA TRBV25-1 NA TGTGCCAGCAGTGAGCCCGACTGGTATGGCTACACCTTC CASSEPDWYGYTF
TRBJ1-1 TRBD1 TRBV6-1 NA TGTGCCAGCAGCAGGGGGCTGGTCACTGAAGCTTTCTTT CASSRGLVTEAFF
TRBJ2-4 TRBD1 TRBV5-1 NA TGCGCCAGCAGACGGGGACAGCTCAGAGACAACATTCAGTACTTC CASRRGQLRDNIQYF
TRBJ2-5 NA TRBV4-1 NA TGCGCCAGCAGCCCCCCACCACCCCAAGAGACCCAGTACTTC CASSPPPPQETQYF
TRBJ1-4 NA TRBV7-2 NA TGTGCCAGCAGTCCTAGCCCCAGGGCGACTAATGAAAAACTGTTTTTT CASSPSPRATNEKLFF
TRBJ1-1 NA TRBV5-1 few TGCGCCAGCAGCCAGGACACGAACACTGAAGCTTTCTTT CASSQDTNTEAFF
TRBJ1-1 NA TRBV10-1 NA TGCGCCAGCAGTGAATTAGGGCCAAGCCCAATGAGGCGCGAGACTGAAGCTTTCTTT CASSELGPSPMRRETEAFF
TRBJ2-7 TRBD2 TRBV18 NA TGTGCCAGCTCATCTTCCGGGACTAGCGGGTACTACGAGCAGTACTTC CASSSSGTSGYYEQYF
TRBJ1-3 NA TRBV18 NA TGTGCCAGCTCACCACCAGGGTCCCTCTCTGGAAACACCATATATTTT CASSPPGSLSGNTIYF
TRBJ1-1 NA TRBV27 NA TGTGCCAGCAGGTTACAGGGAGAGAACACTGAAGCTTTCTTT CASRLQGENTEAFF
TRBJ2-3 NA TRBV7-9 few TGTGCCAGCAGCTTAGTCCGGGACGAGCGCACAGATACGCAGTATTTT CASSLVRDERTDTQYF